A single count supports the clone carrying this T cell receptor beta chain. The sample is drawn from a study of blood T cell repertoires in COVID-19. V was clipped by 3 bases and J by 2 bases, with 7 bases between them. The CDR3 loop spans 14 amino acids. Germline CDR1 and CDR2: SSHAT and FNYEAQ (reference sequence). Profiled with immunoSEQ multiplex PCR; TCRdb holds only in-frame clones, not every one. The data hold fewer than 700,000 clones, with roughly 89% observed a single time. Sequencing input: peripheral blood. This sequence joins TRBV7-7 and TRBJ2-2; tentatively, D is TRBD2 (5 bases). The receptor comes from a woman in her 50s with COVID-19, enrolled during active disease. DNA for the CDR3: TGTGCCAGCAGCTTTGGAGGAAACACCGGGGAGCTGTTTTTT. It is translated as CASSFGGNTGELFF.